This T cell receptor beta chain was observed in a study of cytomegalovirus exposure and HLA in healthy donors. Study-wide points: Within the data, a cluster of highly shared sequence variants was likely a sequencing artifact.

At the time of sampling, donors were nominally healthy, though unrecorded immune exposures were likely. PCR used 60 Vbeta primers and 13 Jbeta primers. Assay: immunoSEQ multiplex PCR; the TCRdb copy retains only in-frame clones and omits some. The table has around 160,000 clones, 60% to 80% seen once; the top ten hold over 11%. Notes on this clone: The target antigen is unknown.

The clonotype originates from a man aged 50-59 years in good health and CMV-seropositive. The sample comprised PBMCs.

The CDR3: CASRKPGQGNEQYF. CDR3 sequence (DNA): TGTGCCAGCAGGAAACCGGGACAAGGGAACGAGCAGTACTTC. This chain links TRBV6-5 with TRBJ2-7; a possible D gene is TRBD1 (6 bases). V was shortened by 6 bases and J by 5 bases, with 17 bases between the two germline ends. The CDR3 loop spans 14 amino acids. The germline V gene encodes CDR1 MNHEY and CDR2 SVGAGI.